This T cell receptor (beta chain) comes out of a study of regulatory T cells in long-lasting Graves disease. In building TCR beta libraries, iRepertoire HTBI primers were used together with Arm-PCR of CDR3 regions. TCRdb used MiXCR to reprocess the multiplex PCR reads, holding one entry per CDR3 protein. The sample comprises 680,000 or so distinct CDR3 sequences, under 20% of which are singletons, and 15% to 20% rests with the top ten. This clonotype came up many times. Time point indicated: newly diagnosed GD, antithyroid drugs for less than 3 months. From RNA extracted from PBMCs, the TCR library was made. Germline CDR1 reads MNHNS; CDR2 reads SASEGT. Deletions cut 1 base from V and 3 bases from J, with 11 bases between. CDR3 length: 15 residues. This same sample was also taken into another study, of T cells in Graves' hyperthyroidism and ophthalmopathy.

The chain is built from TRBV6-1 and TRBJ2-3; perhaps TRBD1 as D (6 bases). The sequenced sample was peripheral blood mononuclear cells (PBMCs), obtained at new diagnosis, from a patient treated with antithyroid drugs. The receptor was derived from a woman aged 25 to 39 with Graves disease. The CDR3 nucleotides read TGTGCCAGCAGTGAAGGGCAGGGGAGTACAGATACGCAGTATTTT. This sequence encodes CASSEGQGSTDTQYF.